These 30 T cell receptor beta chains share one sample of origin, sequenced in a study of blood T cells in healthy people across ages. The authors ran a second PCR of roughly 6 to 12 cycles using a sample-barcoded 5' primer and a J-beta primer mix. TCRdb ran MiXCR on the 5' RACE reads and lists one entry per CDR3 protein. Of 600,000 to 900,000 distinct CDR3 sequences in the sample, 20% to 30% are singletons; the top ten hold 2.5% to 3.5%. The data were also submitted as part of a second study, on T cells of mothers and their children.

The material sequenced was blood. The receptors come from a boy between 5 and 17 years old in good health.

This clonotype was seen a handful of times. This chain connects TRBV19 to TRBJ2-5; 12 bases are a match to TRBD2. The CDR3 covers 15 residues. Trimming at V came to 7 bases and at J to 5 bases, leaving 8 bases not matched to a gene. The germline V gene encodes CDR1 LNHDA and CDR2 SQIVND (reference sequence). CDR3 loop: CASMGASGGAETQYF. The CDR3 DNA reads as TGTGCCAGTATGGGGGCTAGCGGGGGGGCCGAGACCCAGTACTTC. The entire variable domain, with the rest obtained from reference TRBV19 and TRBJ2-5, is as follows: DGGITQSPKYLFRKEGQNVTLSCEQNLNHDAMYWYRQDPGQGLRLIYYSQIVNDFQKGDIAEGYSVSREKKESFPLTVTSAQKNPTAFYLCASMGASGGAETQYFGPGTRLLVL.

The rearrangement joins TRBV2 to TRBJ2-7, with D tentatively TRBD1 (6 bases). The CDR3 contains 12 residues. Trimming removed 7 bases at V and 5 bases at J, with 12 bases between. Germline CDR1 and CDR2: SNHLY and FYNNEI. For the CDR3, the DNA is TGTGCCAGCAAGGGGACAAGGGACGAGCAGTACTTC. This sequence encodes CASKGTRDEQYF.

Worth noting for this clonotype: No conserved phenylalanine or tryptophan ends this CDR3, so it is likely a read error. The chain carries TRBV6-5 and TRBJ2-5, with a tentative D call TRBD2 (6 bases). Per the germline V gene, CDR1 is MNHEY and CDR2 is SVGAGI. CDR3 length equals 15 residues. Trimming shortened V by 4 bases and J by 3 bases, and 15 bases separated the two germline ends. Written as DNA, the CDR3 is TGTGCCAGCAGTTCCCTGGGGGGTGGGGAAGAGACCCAGTACTAC. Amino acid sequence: CASSSLGGGEETQYY.

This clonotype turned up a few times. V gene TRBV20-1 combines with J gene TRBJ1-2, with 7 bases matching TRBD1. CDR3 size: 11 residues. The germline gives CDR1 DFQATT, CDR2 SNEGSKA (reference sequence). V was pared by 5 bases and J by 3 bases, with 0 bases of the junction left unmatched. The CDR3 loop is CSADRDYGYTF. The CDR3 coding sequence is TGCAGTGCTGACAGGGACTATGGCTACACCTTC.

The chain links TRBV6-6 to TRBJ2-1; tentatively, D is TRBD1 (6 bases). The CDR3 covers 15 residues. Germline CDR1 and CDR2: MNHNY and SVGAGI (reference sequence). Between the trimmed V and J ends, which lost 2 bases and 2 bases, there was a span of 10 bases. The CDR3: CASSYKQGPYNEQFF. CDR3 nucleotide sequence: TGTGCCAGCAGTTACAAACAGGGCCCCTACAATGAGCAGTTCTTC.

In nucleotides, the CDR3 is TGTGCCAGCAGCAGCAGACTAGCGGGAGCGGTAGAGACCCAGTACTTC. Amino acid sequence: CASSSRLAGAVETQYF. The chain is built from TRBV7-9 and TRBJ2-5, with 12 bases aligning to TRBD2. With 5 bases clipped from V and 4 bases from J, the junction kept 8 bases outside the gene matches. The CDR3 contains 16 residues. Looked up from germline, CDR1 is SEHNR and CDR2 is FQNEAQ (reference sequence).

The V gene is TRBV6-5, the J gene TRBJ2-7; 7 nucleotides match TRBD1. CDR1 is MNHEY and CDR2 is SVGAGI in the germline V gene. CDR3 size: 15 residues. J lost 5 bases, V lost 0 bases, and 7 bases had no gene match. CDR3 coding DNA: TGTGCCAGCAGTTACTCTACGACAGGGACCCACGAGCAGTACTTC. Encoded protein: CASSYSTTGTHEQYF.

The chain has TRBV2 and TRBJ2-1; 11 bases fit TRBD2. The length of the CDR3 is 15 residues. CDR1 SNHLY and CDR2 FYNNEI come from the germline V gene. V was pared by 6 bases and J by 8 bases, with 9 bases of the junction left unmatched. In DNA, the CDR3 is TGTGCCAGCAGCTTGAGTAGCGGGGGGGCCGATGAGCAGTTCTTC. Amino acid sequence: CASSLSSGGADEQFF.

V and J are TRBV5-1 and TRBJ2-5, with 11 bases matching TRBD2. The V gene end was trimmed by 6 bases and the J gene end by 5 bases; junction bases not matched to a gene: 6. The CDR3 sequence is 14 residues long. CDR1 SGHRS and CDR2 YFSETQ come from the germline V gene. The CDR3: CASKETSGAETQYF. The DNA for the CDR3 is TGCGCCAGCAAGGAGACTAGCGGGGCTGAGACCCAGTACTTC.

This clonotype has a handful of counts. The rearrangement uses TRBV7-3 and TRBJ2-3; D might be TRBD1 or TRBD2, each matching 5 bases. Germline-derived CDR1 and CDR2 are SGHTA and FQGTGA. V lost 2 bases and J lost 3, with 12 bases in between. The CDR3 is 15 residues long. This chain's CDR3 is CASSLGGAVTDTQYF. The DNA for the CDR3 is TGTGCCAGCAGCTTAGGGGGAGCGGTTACAGATACGCAGTATTTT. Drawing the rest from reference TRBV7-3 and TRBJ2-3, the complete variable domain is GAGVSQTPSNKVTEKGKYVELRCDPISGHTALYWYRQSLGQGPEFLIYFQGTGAADDSGLPNDRFFAVRPEGSVSTLKIQRTERGDSAVYLCASSLGGAVTDTQYFGPGTRLTVL.

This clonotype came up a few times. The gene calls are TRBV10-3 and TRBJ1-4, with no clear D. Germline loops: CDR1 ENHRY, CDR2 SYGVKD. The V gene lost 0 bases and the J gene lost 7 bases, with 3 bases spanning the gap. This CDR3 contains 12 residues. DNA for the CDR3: TGTGCCATCAGTGAGTCGGCTGAAAAACTGTTTTTT. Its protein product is CAISESAEKLFF.

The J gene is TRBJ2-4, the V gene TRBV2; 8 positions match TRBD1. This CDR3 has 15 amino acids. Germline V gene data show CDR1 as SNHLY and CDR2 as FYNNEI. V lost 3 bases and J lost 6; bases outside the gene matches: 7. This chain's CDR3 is CASSDPVDRGNIQYF. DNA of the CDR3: TGTGCCAGCAGTGACCCGGTAGACAGGGGAAACATTCAGTACTTC.

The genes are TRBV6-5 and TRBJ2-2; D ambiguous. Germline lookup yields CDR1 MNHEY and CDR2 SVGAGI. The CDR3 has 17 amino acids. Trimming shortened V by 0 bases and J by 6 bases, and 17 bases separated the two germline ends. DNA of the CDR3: TGTGCCAGCAGTTACTCGCCGACGCGAACGGTAGCCGGGGAGCTGTTTTTT. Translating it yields CASSYSPTRTVAGELFF.

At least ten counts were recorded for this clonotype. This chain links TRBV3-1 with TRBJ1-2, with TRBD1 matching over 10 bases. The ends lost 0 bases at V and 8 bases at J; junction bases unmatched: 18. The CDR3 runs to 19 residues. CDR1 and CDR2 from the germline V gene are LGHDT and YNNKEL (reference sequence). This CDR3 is CASSQDTRTGGRLLGGYTF. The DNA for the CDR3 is TGTGCCAGCAGCCAAGACACTCGGACAGGGGGAAGACTACTCGGGGGCTACACCTTC.

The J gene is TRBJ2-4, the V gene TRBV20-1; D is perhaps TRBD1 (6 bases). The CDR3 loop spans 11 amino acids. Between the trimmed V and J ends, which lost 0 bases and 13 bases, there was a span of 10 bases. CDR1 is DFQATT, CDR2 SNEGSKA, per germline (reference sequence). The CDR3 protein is CSARDRGQQYF. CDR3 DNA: TGCAGTGCTAGAGATAGGGGACAACAGTACTTC.

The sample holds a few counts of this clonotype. The CDR3 protein is CASRKAGTDYGYTF. The CDR3, as DNA: TGTGCCAGCAGGAAAGCCGGGACGGACTATGGCTACACCTTC. The V and J genes are TRBV6-2 or TRBV6-3 and TRBJ1-2; weak D call: TRBD1 (5 bases). Germline lookup yields CDR1 MNHEY and CDR2 SVGEGT. V lost 6 bases to trimming and J lost 3 bases, with 14 bases between them. The CDR3 is 14 amino acids.

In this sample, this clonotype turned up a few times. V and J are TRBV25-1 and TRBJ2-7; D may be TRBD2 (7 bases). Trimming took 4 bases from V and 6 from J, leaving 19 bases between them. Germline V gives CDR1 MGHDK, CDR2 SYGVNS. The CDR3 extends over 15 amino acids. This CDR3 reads CASSGQQGGLSEQYF. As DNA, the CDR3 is TGTGCCAGCAGTGGTCAACAGGGAGGGCTCTCCGAGCAGTACTTC.

The CDR3 here is CASSGQTNTGELFF. CDR3 in DNA: TGTGCCAGCAGCGGACAAACAAACACCGGGGAGCTGTTTTTT. The chain joins TRBV12-3 or TRBV12-4 to TRBJ2-2, with a weak D call TRBD1 (5 bases). Between the trimmed V and J ends, which lost 6 bases and 2 bases, there was a span of 10 bases. The CDR3 totals 14 residues.

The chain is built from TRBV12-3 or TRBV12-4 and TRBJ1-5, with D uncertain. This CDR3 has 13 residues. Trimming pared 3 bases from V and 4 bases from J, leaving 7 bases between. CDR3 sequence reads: CASSLKGNQPQHF. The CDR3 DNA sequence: TGTGCCAGCAGTTTGAAGGGTAATCAGCCCCAGCATTTT.

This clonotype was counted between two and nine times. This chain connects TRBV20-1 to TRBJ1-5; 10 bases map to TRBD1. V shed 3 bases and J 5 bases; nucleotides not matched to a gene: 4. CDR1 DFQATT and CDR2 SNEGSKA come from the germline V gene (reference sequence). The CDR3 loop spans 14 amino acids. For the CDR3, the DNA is TGCAGTGCTAGTGCCGGGACAGGGGATCAGCCCCAGCATTTT. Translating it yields CSASAGTGDQPQHF.

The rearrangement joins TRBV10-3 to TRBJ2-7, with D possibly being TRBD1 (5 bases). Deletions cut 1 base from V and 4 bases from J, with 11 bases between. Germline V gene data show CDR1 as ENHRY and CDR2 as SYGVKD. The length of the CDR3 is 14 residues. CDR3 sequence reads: CAISEYDRTYEQYF. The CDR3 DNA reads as TGTGCCATCAGTGAGTACGACAGAACTTACGAGCAGTACTTC.

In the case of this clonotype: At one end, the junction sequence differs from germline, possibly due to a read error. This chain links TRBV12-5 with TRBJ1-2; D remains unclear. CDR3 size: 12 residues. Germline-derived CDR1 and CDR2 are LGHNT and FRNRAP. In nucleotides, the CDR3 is TGTGCTAGTGGTTTCAGTAACTATGACTACACCTTC. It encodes CASGFSNYDYTF.

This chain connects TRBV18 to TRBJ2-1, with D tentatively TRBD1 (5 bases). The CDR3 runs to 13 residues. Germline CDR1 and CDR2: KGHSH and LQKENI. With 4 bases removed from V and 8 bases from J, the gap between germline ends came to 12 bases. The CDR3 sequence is CASSRIRVDEQFF. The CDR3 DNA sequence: TGTGCCAGCTCACGAATCAGGGTCGATGAGCAGTTCTTC. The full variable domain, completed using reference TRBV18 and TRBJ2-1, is NAGVMQNPRHLVRRRGQEARLRCSPMKGHSHVYWYRQLPEEGLKFMVYLQKENIIDESGMPKERFSAEFPKEGPSILRIQQVVRGDSAAYFCASSRIRVDEQFFGPGTRLTVL.

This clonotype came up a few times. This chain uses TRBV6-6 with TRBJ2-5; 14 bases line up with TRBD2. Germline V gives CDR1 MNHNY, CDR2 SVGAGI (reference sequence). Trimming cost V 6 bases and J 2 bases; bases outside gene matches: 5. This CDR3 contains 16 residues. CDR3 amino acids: CASSSWTSGGQETQYF. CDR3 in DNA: TGTGCCAGCAGCTCCTGGACTAGCGGGGGGCAAGAGACCCAGTACTTC.

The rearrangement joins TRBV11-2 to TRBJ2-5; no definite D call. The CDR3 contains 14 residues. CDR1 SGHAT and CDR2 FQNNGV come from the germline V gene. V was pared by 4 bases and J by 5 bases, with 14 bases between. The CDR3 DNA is TGTGCCAGCAGCTCTCCCAAGGAGAGGGAGACCCAGTACTTC. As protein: CASSSPKERETQYF.

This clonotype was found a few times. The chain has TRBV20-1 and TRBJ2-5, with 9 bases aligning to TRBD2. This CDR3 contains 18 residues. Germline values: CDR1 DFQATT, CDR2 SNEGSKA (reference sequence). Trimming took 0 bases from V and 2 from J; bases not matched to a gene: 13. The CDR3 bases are TGCAGTGCTAGAGATGGTGGCGGGGGGGCCTTCGGACAAGAGACCCAGTACTTC. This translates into CSARDGGGGAFGQETQYF.

CDR3 in DNA: TGCAGTGCCCCTAAGCAACTAGGAAATTACAATGAGCAGTTCTTC. Amino acids: CSAPKQLGNYNEQFF. J is TRBJ2-1 and V is TRBV20-1; TRBD2 is a possible D gene (5 bases). CDR1 is DFQATT, CDR2 SNEGSKA, per germline (reference sequence). Trimming left V 6 bases short and J 4 bases short, with 19 bases between. The length of the CDR3 is 15 residues.

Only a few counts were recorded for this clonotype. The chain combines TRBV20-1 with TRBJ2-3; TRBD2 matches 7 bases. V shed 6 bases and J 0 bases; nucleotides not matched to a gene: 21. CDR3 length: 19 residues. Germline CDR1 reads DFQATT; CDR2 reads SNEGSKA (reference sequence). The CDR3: CSARRGLAVMFISTDTQYF. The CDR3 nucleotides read TGCAGTGCCCGACGTGGGCTAGCGGTTATGTTTATTAGCACAGATACGCAGTATTTT.

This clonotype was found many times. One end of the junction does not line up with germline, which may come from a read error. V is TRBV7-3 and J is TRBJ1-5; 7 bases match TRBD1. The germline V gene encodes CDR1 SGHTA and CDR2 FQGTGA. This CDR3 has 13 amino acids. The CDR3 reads CASSLTGDQPQHF. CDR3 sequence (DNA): TGTGCCAGCAGTTTAACAGGGGACCAGCCCCAGCATTTT.

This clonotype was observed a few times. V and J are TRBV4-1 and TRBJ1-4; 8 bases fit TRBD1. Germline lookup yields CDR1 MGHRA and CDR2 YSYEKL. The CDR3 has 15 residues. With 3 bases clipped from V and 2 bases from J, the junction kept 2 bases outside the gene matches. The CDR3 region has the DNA TGCGCCAGCAGCCAGCAGGGGGCGACTAATGAAAAACTGTTTTTT. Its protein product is CASSQQGATNEKLFF.